Below are 2 T cell receptor beta chains sequenced from a single sample in a study of T cell responses to AZD1222 COVID-19 vaccine. Data came from immunoSEQ multiplex PCR; TCRdb stores just in-frame clones and leaves some out. The data contain roughly 79,000 clones, 78% of them singletons. Source: peripheral blood, taken on day 0 of AZD1222 vaccination. Receptors originate from an adult in good health.

This sequence joins TRBV12-3 or TRBV12-4 and TRBJ2-5; 9 bases fit TRBD1. The V and J ends lost 6 bases and 4 bases, in that order; junction bases with no gene match: 0. The CDR3 runs to 12 residues. The CDR3 nucleotides are TGTGCCAGCAGGGGACAGGGAGAGACCCAGTACTTC. Its translation is CASRGQGETQYF.

The chain is built from TRBV6-5 and TRBJ1-4; 7 bases fit TRBD1. CDR1 and CDR2 from the germline V gene are MNHEY and SVGAGI. The CDR3 consists of 15 residues. Trimming removed 5 bases from V and 5 bases from J; junction bases left unmatched: 8. The CDR3 protein is CASSRDRDPNEKLFF. The CDR3 DNA sequence: TGTGCCAGCAGTAGAGACAGGGACCCCAATGAAAAACTGTTTTTT.